One sample yielded the 3 T cell receptor beta chains listed below, sequenced in a study of CD8 T cells in ankylosing spondylitis. These receptors' antigens are unknown. TCRdb redid the calling of the 5' RACE reads with MiXCR, one entry per CDR3 protein. Found here are about 440,000 distinct CDR3 sequences, roughly a sixth of them singletons; the top ten hold 0.85% to 1.3%. General study points: About 8 highly homologous variants made up a TCR beta motif that seemed to typify ankylosing spondylitis blood.

Sequenced material: blood, either unsorted or a sorted T cell fraction (not recorded which). These receptor sequences come from a male donor with ankylosing spondylitis.

This clonotype was recorded at least ten times. This chain joins TRBV5-1 and TRBJ2-7; D not resolved. The CDR3 totals 15 residues. Germline V gene lookup returns CDR1 SGHRS and CDR2 YFSETQ. V was clipped by 3 bases and J by 6 bases, with 19 bases between them. In DNA, the CDR3 is TGCGCCAGCAGCTCCAGTCGACACGATCTAGGCGAGCAGTACTTC. Translating it yields CASSSSRHDLGEQYF.

This clonotype was detected a few times. V is TRBV18 and J is TRBJ1-4; D might be TRBD1 (6 bases). Trimming pared 6 bases from V and 2 bases from J, leaving 13 bases between. Germline CDR1 is KGHSH and CDR2 is LQKENI. The CDR3 covers 15 residues. The CDR3 region has the DNA TGTGCCAGCTCTCAACAGGGCTCCACTAATGAAAAACTGTTTTTT. Its protein is CASSQQGSTNEKLFF.

In this sample, this clonotype turned up once. The V gene is TRBV10-3, the J gene TRBJ1-1; TRBD1 agrees at 9 bases. Unmatched junction bases numbered 4, after V lost 4 bases and J lost 4 bases. There are 14 residues in the CDR3. The germline CDR1 and CDR2 sequences are ENHRY and SYGVKD. The CDR3 DNA follows: TGTGCCATCAGTGCACAGGGGGCCGGCACTGAAGCTTTCTTT. Its translation is CAISAQGAGTEAFF.